This T cell receptor (beta chain) derives from a study of control samples from healthy donors and cancer patients. V trimming: 0 bases; J trimming: 7 bases; junction bases outside the gene matches: 8. CDR1 and CDR2 (germline): MGHRA, YSYEKL. The CDR3 sequence is 15 residues long. TCRdb's copy holds only in-frame clones and misses some; the assay was immunoSEQ multiplex PCR. This repertoire shows approximately 97,000 clones, 85% to 90% found once; its top ten account for around an eighth. Sequenced material: blood. This sequence originates from a young man in good health. The chain recombines TRBV4-1 with TRBJ2-7, with 8 bases lining up with TRBD1. DNA of the CDR3: TGCGCCAGCAGCCAAGATACTCAGGGGGCGAGGGAGCAGTACTTC. This codes for CASSQDTQGAREQYF.